A single sample is the source of the 14 T cell receptor beta chains below, sequenced in a study of radiotherapy plus CTLA-4 blockade in lung cancer. Generated by immunoSEQ multiplex PCR, the TCRdb table keeps only in-frame clones and is missing some. This table has approximately 52,000 clones, about 76% appearing once. Sequences were derived from peripheral blood, sampled from a patient treated with radiotherapy plus ipilimumab. The receptors shown here come from a human donor with non-small cell lung cancer whose response to radiotherapy plus ipilimumab could not be evaluated.

The rearrangement uses TRBV6-5 and TRBJ2-5; 10 positions match TRBD2. With 6 bases clipped from V and 1 base from J, the junction kept 5 bases outside the gene matches. This CDR3 region has 15 residues. Germline lookup yields CDR1 MNHEY and CDR2 SVGAGI. As DNA, the CDR3 is TGTGCCAGCAGCCTTCGGACTAGCGGCCAAGAGACCCAGTACTTC. It yields the protein CASSLRTSGQETQYF.

This clone has more than one count but fewer than ten. The chain has TRBV18 and TRBJ2-1, with a tentative D call TRBD2 (5 bases). The ends were cut back, 4 bases at V and 6 bases at J, with 10 bases in the middle. The CDR3 has 13 amino acids. Germline V gene lookup returns CDR1 KGHSH and CDR2 LQKENI. The DNA for the CDR3 is TGTGCCAGCTCACGAAGAGGGCGCAATGAGCAGTTCTTC. Translated, it gives CASSRRGRNEQFF.

The rearrangement joins TRBV9 to TRBJ2-5, with 11 bases aligning to TRBD1. The germline V gene has CDR1 SGDLS and CDR2 YYNGEE. The CDR3 is made up of 15 amino acids. Losses at the gene ends were 3 bases for V and 5 bases for J; bases not matched to a gene: 6. The CDR3 reads CASSGGQGAGETQYF. In DNA, the CDR3 is TGTGCCAGCAGCGGAGGACAGGGGGCTGGGGAGACCCAGTACTTC.

The chain combines TRBV27 with TRBJ2-7, with D tentatively TRBD2 (6 bases). CDR3 length: 15 residues. V was cut by 2 bases and J by 6 bases, with 17 bases left in between. Germline V CDR1 and CDR2: MNHEY, SMNVEV (reference sequence). For the CDR3, the DNA is TGTGCCAGCAGTTTAGTGGGCCCGATGGGAGGCGAGCAGTACTTC. Protein: CASSLVGPMGGEQYF.

V gene TRBV6-1 combines with J gene TRBJ2-7; possibly TRBD2 for D (7 bases). The CDR3 is 15 residues long. Looked up from germline, CDR1 is MNHNS and CDR2 is SASEGT. The ends were cut back, 3 bases at V and 3 bases at J, with 15 bases in the middle. For the CDR3, the DNA is TGTGCCAGCAGTGAGGGGGCTAGCGGATACTACGAGCAGTACTTC. It specifies CASSEGASGYYEQYF.

The chain uses TRBV7-2 and TRBJ1-3; D not certain. V was pared by 5 bases and J by 5 bases, with 13 bases between. From germline, CDR1 is SGHTA and CDR2 FQGNSA. The CDR3 is 14 amino acids. Here the CDR3 reads CASSPVGFRNTIYF. For the CDR3, the DNA is TGTGCCAGCAGCCCCGTCGGTTTCCGAAACACCATATATTTT.

Details on this clone: At the DNA level, this CDR3 is encoded by other sequences in the same sample as well. This chain links TRBV18 with TRBJ2-1; D unclear. Germline V gives CDR1 KGHSH, CDR2 LQKENI. This CDR3 is built from 14 residues. V was pared by 3 bases and J by 0 bases, with 6 bases between. The DNA of the CDR3 is TGTGCCAGCTCACCCGGCGGCTCCTACAATGAGCAGTTCTTC. This codes for CASSPGGSYNEQFF.

V is TRBV18 and J is TRBJ2-5; a possible D gene is TRBD1 (6 bases). Trimming took off 3 bases at V and 5 bases at J, with 10 bases between the two ends. The CDR3 is 13 amino acids. The V gene's germline CDR1 is KGHSH and CDR2 LQKENI. CDR3 coding DNA: TGTGCCAGCTCACCCGGACAGAGGGAGACCCAGTACTTC. It encodes CASSPGQRETQYF.

A remark on this clone: One end of the junction does not line up with germline, which may come from a read error. CDR3 sequence (DNA): TGTGCCAGCATTCCTAAGCGGCTAGCGAACACCGGGGAGCTGCTTTTT. It is translated as CASIPKRLANTGELLF. The V call is TRBV7-9, the J call TRBJ2-2; D is possibly TRBD2 (6 bases). CDR3 size: 16 residues. CDR1 and CDR2 from the germline V gene are SEHNR and FQNEAQ (reference sequence).

The chain links TRBV5-1 to TRBJ2-2; 10 bases are shared with TRBD1. There are 18 residues in the CDR3. Germline V gene data show CDR1 as SGHRS and CDR2 as YFSETQ. V lost 2 bases and J lost 0; bases outside the gene matches: 7. For the CDR3, the DNA is TGCGCCAGCAGCTTTCCGTTAGGGACAGGGGCGAACACCGGGGAGCTGTTTTTT. Residues: CASSFPLGTGANTGELFF.

The gene calls are TRBV4-3 and TRBJ2-3, with a tentative D call TRBD2 (6 bases). Trimming took off 0 bases at V and 2 bases at J, with 15 bases between the two ends. CDR1 LGHNA and CDR2 YSLEER come from the germline V gene. The CDR3 runs 17 residues. The CDR3 region is CASSQEGSSDPTDTQYF. In DNA, the CDR3 is TGCGCCAGCAGCCAAGAAGGCTCTAGCGACCCCACAGATACGCAGTATTTT.

The gene calls are TRBV9 and TRBJ2-1; TRBD1 agrees at 7 bases. The length of the CDR3 is 15 residues. Trimming cost V 4 bases and J 10 bases; bases outside gene matches: 14. In germline, CDR1 is SGDLS, CDR2 YYNGEE. The CDR3 reads CASSLSDRVEREQFF. The CDR3 bases are TGTGCCAGCAGCCTCAGCGACAGGGTTGAGAGGGAGCAGTTCTTC.

This clone was seen only a few times. The J gene is TRBJ2-1, the V gene TRBV9; D may be TRBD2 (6 bases). The germline V gene has CDR1 SGDLS and CDR2 YYNGEE. Between the trimmed V and J ends, which lost 4 bases and 4 bases, there was a span of 12 bases. There are 14 residues in the CDR3. The chain's CDR3 is CASSSAGTYNEQFF. CDR3 sequence (DNA): TGTGCCAGCAGCTCCGCCGGGACTTACAATGAGCAGTTCTTC.

The gene calls are TRBV29-1 and TRBJ1-2, with D possibly being TRBD1 (5 bases). This CDR3 region has 13 residues. Per the germline V gene, CDR1 is SQVTM and CDR2 is ANQGSEA. V was clipped by 6 bases and J by 4 bases, with 15 bases between them. In DNA form, the CDR3 reads TGCAGCGTCGTCGGGGGACTTCCCTATGGCTACACCTTC. Translating it yields CSVVGGLPYGYTF.